One sample yielded the 18 T cell receptor beta chains listed below, sequenced in a study of cytomegalovirus exposure and HLA in healthy donors. 13 Jbeta primers and 60 Vbeta primers were used for the PCR. Sequencing was performed with immunoSEQ multiplex PCR; in TCRdb, only in-frame clones are kept and a portion is missing. The table shows 250,000 to 350,000 clones, with 80% to 90% occurring only once. Sequenced: PBMCs. The receptor source for this set is a man in his forties in good health and CMV-seropositive.

This chain connects TRBV7-2 to TRBJ2-1; TRBD2 might be the D (5 bases). Germline-derived CDR1 and CDR2 are SGHTA and FQGNSA. The CDR3 contains 17 residues. Deletions cut 1 base from V and 3 bases from J, with 16 bases between. In nucleotides, the CDR3 is TGTGCCAGCAGCTTAGAGGCCCTAGCTACCTTCTACAATGAGCAGTTCTTC. It encodes CASSLEALATFYNEQFF.

The table lists this clone with a count of one. The chain links TRBV7-2 to TRBJ1-1; 8 positions match TRBD1. J was trimmed by 1 base and V by 3 bases; bases with no gene match: 13. Germline CDR1 reads SGHTA; CDR2 reads FQGNSA. The length of the CDR3 is 18 residues. DNA for the CDR3: TGTGCCAGCAGCTTGGATCTTTCAGGGGGCGGGTGGAACACTGAAGCTTTCTTT. This encodes CASSLDLSGGGWNTEAFF. Variable domain in full (rest from reference TRBV7-2 and TRBJ1-1): GAGVSQSPSNKVTEKGKDVELRCDPISGHTALYWYRQSLGQGLEFLIYFQGNSAPDKSGLPSDRFSAERTGGSVSTLTIQRTQQEDSAVYLCASSLDLSGGGWNTEAFFGQGTRLTVV.

The chain employs TRBV4-1 and TRBJ2-1, with D perhaps TRBD2 (6 bases). Trimming shortened V by 0 bases and J by 7 bases, and 19 bases separated the two germline ends. Germline CDR1 is MGHRA and CDR2 is YSYEKL. This CDR3 spans 17 amino acids. Written as DNA, the CDR3 is TGCGCCAGCAGCCAAGATCTCGTGAAGGGGAGGATGAATGAGCAGTTCTTC. Amino acid sequence: CASSQDLVKGRMNEQFF.

The J gene is TRBJ2-7, the V gene TRBV4-1, with D possibly matching TRBD1 (7 bases). Trimming cost V 4 bases and J 3 bases, with 13 bases left between them. Germline CDR1 and CDR2: MGHRA and YSYEKL. The length of the CDR3 is 14 residues. This CDR3 reads CASSREQGGYEQYF. For the CDR3, the DNA is TGCGCCAGCAGCCGTGAGCAGGGGGGCTACGAGCAGTACTTC.

V is TRBV7-9 and J is TRBJ2-2; perhaps TRBD1 as D (5 bases). The V gene's germline CDR1 is SEHNR and CDR2 FQNEAQ (reference sequence). The CDR3 totals 14 residues. The V end was cut by 5 bases, the J end by 4 bases, with 11 bases between. CDR3 DNA sequence: TGTGCCAGCAGCCTATACAGGAGCACCGGGGAGCTGTTTTTT. Protein: CASSLYRSTGELFF.

A few counts support this clone. The chain has TRBV6-6 and TRBJ2-2; D is possibly TRBD1 (5 bases). Germline lookup yields CDR1 MNHNY and CDR2 SVGAGI (reference sequence). The CDR3 is made up of 14 amino acids. Trimming stripped 11 bases from V and 0 bases from J, with 13 bases between. CDR3 in amino acids: CASQGSTNTGELFF. In DNA, the CDR3 is TGTGCCTCCCAGGGCAGTACGAACACCGGGGAGCTGTTTTTT.

V usage is TRBV6-1 and J usage is TRBJ1-2, with D possibly matching TRBD1 (5 bases). In germline, CDR1 is MNHNS, CDR2 SASEGT. The CDR3 loop spans 14 amino acids. V lost 7 bases and J lost 4, with 16 bases in between. This CDR3 is CASNLWGNVYGYTF. CDR3 nucleotide sequence: TGTGCCAGCAACCTCTGGGGCAACGTCTATGGCTACACCTTC.

In this sample, this clone turned up once. One end of the junction varies from germline; a read error may be responsible. The chain uses TRBV7-9 and TRBJ2-5, with 8 bases matching TRBD1. The CDR3 consists of 12 residues. CDR1 is SEHNR, CDR2 FQNEAQ, per germline (reference sequence). The CDR3 here is CSSSLGDRSQYF. The CDR3 region has the DNA TGTTCCAGCAGCTTAGGGGACAGGTCCCAGTACTTC.

This chain joins TRBV18 and TRBJ1-1; D is possibly TRBD1 (5 bases). This CDR3 has 18 amino acids. Germline lookup yields CDR1 KGHSH and CDR2 LQKENI. The V end lost 0 bases, the J end lost 0 bases, and 17 bases lay between the germline ends. Written as DNA, the CDR3 is TGTGCCAGCTCACCACCGGGGGGGGAATGGGATATGAACACTGAAGCTTTCTTT. Residues: CASSPPGGEWDMNTEAFF.

The V call is TRBV5-1, the J call TRBJ2-1; D possibly corresponds to TRBD1 (5 bases). Trimming took off 2 bases at V and 5 bases at J, with 11 bases between the two ends. CDR3 size: 14 residues. The germline V gene encodes CDR1 SGHRS and CDR2 YFSETQ. The CDR3 spells CASSLPRAHNEQFF. In nucleotides, the CDR3 is TGCGCCAGCAGCTTACCCAGGGCCCACAATGAGCAGTTCTTC.

The rearrangement joins TRBV27 to TRBJ1-2; TRBD1 matches 8 bases. CDR1 and CDR2 from the germline V gene are MNHEY and SMNVEV (reference sequence). With V trimmed by 2 bases and J by 8 bases, 7 bases remained unmatched. The CDR3 loop spans 14 amino acids. The CDR3 is CASSLQGAPSGYTF. The CDR3 bases are TGTGCCAGCAGTTTACAGGGGGCTCCCTCCGGCTACACCTTC.

This chain links TRBV5-1 with TRBJ2-5; maybe TRBD2 (7 bases). V was shortened by 4 bases and J by 4 bases, with 17 bases between the two germline ends. This CDR3 spans 15 amino acids. Germline loops: CDR1 SGHRS, CDR2 YFSETQ. The CDR3 protein is CASSRDGGQRETQYF. CDR3 coding DNA: TGCGCCAGCAGCCGGGACGGGGGGCAGAGAGAGACCCAGTACTTC.

The CDR3 spells CASSQDFKYTIYF. The CDR3 nucleotides are TGTGCCAGCAGCCAAGATTTTAAATACACCATATATTTT. This chain uses TRBV4-2 with TRBJ1-3; D not resolved. V lost 0 bases and J lost 8, with 8 bases in between. The CDR3 is 13 residues long. Germline loops: CDR1 LGHNA, CDR2 YNFKEQ.

The rearrangement links TRBV29-1 to TRBJ1-1; no firm D call. This CDR3 comprises 12 residues. CDR1 and CDR2 from the germline V gene are SQVTM and ANQGSEA. Trimming took off 7 bases at V and 1 base at J, with 10 bases between the two ends. The DNA for the CDR3 is TGCAGCGCCACGACGGGGAACACTGAAGCTTTCTTT. Translation: CSATTGNTEAFF.

The V call is TRBV11-1, the J call TRBJ1-2; 8 bases map to TRBD1. CDR1 and CDR2 (germline): SGHAT, FQDESV (reference sequence). Trimming at V came to 5 bases and at J to 6 bases, leaving 11 bases not matched to a gene. This CDR3 region has 15 residues. CDR3 amino acids: CASSHGTGGLDGYTF. DNA of the CDR3: TGTGCCAGCAGCCACGGGACAGGAGGTTTGGATGGCTACACCTTC.

CDR3 DNA: TGTGCCAGCAGTGAAAGTTGGACAGGGGGCGCGAGTGAAAAACTGTTTTTT. Translation: CASSESWTGGASEKLFF. The chain combines TRBV2 with TRBJ1-4, with TRBD1 identical over 11 bases. The germline V gene has CDR1 SNHLY and CDR2 FYNNEI. The CDR3 is 17 residues long. V lost 2 bases to trimming and J lost 7 bases; unmatched junction nucleotides: 9.

The V and J genes are TRBV9 and TRBJ2-2; 9 nucleotides align to TRBD1. The CDR3 contains 18 residues. The V segment lost 4 bases and the J segment 1 base; nucleotides outside the gene matches: 11. Germline lookup yields CDR1 SGDLS and CDR2 YYNGEE. CDR3: CASSPGTGRRKNTGELFF. CDR3 DNA sequence: TGTGCCAGCAGCCCCGGGACAGGGCGTCGGAAGAACACCGGGGAGCTGTTTTTT.

V and J are TRBV28 and TRBJ2-1; TRBD1 aligns across 7 bases. Germline CDR1 is MDHEN and CDR2 is SYDVKM. The CDR3 is made up of 15 amino acids. J was trimmed by 5 bases and V by 9 bases; bases with no gene match: 13. DNA for the CDR3: TGTGCCAGTCACGACCCCGGGACAGAAGACAATGAGCAGTTCTTC. This codes for CASHDPGTEDNEQFF.